This T cell receptor beta chain came from a study of cytomegalovirus exposure and HLA in healthy donors. 13 Jbeta primers and 60 Vbeta primers were used for the PCR. Per the original data handling: In a later analysis, around 12 million of 75 million to 90 million unique beta chains occurred in at least two donors. Using immunoSEQ multiplex PCR, the repertoire was profiled, and TCRdb retains in-frame clones only, with some absent. V and J calls plus clone size are reproduced from that table; the DNA served to infer D and trimming. This listing includes 100,000 to 150,000 clones. J was trimmed by 4 bases and V by 6 bases; bases with no gene match: 14. From germline, CDR1 is KGHSH and CDR2 LQKENI. This CDR3 is built from 17 residues. To note about this clone: Its antigen remains unidentified.

Regarding the study as a whole: Several of the most significant clusters appeared, in a later analysis, to be linked to common viral pathogens. TCR beta V- and J-gene trimming, according to a later analysis, was linked to a missense DCLRE1C variant. A later analysis reportedly found fewer N-insertions in an Asian-associated ancestry cluster than the roughly 670-donor mean.

The V gene is TRBV18, the J gene TRBJ1-1; TRBD1 aligns across 10 bases. The receptor was isolated from a woman aged 35 to 49 in good health and CMV-seropositive. What was sequenced was PBMCs. The CDR3 is CASSTKGTGAPGTEAFF. Written as DNA, the CDR3 is TGTGCCAGCTCTACTAAAGGGACAGGGGCTCCTGGCACTGAAGCTTTCTTT.